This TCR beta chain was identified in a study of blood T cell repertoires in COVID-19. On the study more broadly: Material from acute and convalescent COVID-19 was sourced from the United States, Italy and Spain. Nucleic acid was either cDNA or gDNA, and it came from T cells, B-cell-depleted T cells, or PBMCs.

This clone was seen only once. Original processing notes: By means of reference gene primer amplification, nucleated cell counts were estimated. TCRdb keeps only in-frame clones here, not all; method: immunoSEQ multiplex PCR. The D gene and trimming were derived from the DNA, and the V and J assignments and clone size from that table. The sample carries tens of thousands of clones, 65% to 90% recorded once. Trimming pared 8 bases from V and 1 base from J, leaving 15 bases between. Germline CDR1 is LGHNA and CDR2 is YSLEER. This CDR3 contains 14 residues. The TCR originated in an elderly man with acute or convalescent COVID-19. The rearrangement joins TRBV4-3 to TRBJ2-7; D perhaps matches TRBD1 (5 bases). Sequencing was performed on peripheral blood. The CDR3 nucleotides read TGCGCCAGCGGACCGGCAGGGTCTTCCTACGAGCAGTACTTC. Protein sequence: CASGPAGSSYEQYF.